This T cell receptor beta chain comes out of a study of blood T cell repertoires in COVID-19. Study-wide background: Both acute and convalescent COVID-19 samples were obtained from the United States, Italy and Spain.

The V gene's germline CDR1 is MNHEY and CDR2 SVGEGT. The length of the CDR3 is 18 residues. V shed 6 bases and J 0 bases; nucleotides not matched to a gene: 9. As processed by the authors: How many nucleated cells were present was estimated from reference gene primer amplification. TCRdb keeps only in-frame clones here, not all; method: immunoSEQ multiplex PCR. That table gives V, J and clone size, and the DNA gave D and trimming. This table holds 14,000 or so clones, 80% to 90% found once. This clonotype was obtained from a middle-aged man with active COVID-19. Sequencing input: peripheral blood. This sequence joins TRBV6-2 or TRBV6-3 and TRBJ2-3; TRBD2 matches 13 bases. The CDR3, as DNA: TGTGCCAGCAGCTTGACCGGGACTAGCGGGACTAGCACAGATACGCAGTATTTT. Its translation: CASSLTGTSGTSTDTQYF.